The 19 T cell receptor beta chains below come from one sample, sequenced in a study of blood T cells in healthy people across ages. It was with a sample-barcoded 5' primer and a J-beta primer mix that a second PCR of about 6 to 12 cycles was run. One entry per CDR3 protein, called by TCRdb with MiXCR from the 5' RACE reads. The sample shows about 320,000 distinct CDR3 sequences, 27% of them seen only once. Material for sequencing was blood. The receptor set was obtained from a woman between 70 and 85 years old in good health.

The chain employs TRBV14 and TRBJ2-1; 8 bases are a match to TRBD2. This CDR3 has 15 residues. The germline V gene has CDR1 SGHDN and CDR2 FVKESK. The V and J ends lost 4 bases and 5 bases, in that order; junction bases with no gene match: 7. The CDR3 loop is CASSPWTSPHNEQFF. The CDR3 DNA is TGTGCCAGCAGCCCGTGGACTAGCCCCCACAATGAGCAGTTCTTC.

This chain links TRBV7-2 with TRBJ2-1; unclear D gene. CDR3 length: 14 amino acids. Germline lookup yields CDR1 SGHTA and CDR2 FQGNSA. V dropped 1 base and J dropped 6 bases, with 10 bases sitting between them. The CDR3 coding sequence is TGTGCCAGCAGCTTAGTTCGGGCACTCAATGAGCAGTTCTTC. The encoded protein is CASSLVRALNEQFF.

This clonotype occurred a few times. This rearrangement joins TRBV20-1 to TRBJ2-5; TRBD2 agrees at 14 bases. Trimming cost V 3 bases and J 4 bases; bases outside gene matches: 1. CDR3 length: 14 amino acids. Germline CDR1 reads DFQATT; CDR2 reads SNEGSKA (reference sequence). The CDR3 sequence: CSASGLAGGETQYF. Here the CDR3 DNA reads TGCAGTGCTAGCGGACTAGCGGGAGGAGAGACCCAGTACTTC.

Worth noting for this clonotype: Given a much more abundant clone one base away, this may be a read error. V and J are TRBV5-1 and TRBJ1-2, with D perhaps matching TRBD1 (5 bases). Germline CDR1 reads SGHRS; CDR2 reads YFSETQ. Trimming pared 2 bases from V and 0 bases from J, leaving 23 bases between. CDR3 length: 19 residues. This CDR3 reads CASSFTGRPSSDSNYGYTF. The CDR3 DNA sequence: TGCGCCAGCAGCTTTACGGGACGGCCAAGTTCTGATTCTAACTATGGCTACACCTTC.

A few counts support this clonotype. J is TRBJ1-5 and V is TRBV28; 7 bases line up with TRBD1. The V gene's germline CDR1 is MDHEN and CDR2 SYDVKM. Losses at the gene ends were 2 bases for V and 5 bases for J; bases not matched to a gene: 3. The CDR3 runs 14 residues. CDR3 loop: CASSLPGGHQPQHF. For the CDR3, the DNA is TGTGCCAGCAGTTTACCAGGGGGACATCAGCCCCAGCATTTT.

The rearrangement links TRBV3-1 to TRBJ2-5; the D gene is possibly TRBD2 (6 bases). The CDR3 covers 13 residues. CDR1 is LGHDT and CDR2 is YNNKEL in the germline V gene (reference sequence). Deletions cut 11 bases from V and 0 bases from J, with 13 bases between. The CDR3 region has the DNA TGTGCCGATGGACTACCCAACCAAGAGACCCAGTACTTC. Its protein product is CADGLPNQETQYF.

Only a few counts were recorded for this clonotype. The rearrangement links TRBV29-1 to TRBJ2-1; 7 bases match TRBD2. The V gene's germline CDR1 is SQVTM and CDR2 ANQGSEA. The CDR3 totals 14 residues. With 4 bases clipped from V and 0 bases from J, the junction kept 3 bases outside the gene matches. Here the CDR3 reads CSVVRTSSYNEQFF. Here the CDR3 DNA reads TGCAGCGTTGTGAGGACTAGCTCCTACAATGAGCAGTTCTTC.

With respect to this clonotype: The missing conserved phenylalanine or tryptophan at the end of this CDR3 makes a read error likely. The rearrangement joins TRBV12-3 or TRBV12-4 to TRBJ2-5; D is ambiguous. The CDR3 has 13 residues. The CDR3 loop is CVSSLGLKGTQYL. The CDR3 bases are TGTGTCAGCAGTTTGGGTTTGAAGGGGACCCAGTACCTC.

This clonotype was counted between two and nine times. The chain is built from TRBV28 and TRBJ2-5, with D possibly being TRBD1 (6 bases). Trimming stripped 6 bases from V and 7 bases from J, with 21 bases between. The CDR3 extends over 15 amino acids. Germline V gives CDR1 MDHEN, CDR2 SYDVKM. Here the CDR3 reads CASRIQLGQSATQYF. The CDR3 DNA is TGTGCCAGCAGAATTCAGTTAGGACAGTCGGCGACCCAGTACTTC. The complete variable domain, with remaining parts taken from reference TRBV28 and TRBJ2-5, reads DVKVTQSSRYLVKRTGEKVFLECVQDMDHENMFWYRQDPGLGLRLIYFSYDVKMKEKGDIPEGYSVSREKKERFSLILESASTNQTSMYLCASRIQLGQSATQYFGPGTRLLVL.

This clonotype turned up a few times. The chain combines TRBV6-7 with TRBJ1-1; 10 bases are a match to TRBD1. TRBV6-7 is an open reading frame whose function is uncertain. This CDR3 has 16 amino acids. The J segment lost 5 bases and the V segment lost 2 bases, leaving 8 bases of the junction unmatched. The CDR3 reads CASSYRQGARCTEAFF. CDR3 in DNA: TGTGCCAGCAGTTACCGACAGGGGGCGAGATGTACTGAAGCTTTCTTT.

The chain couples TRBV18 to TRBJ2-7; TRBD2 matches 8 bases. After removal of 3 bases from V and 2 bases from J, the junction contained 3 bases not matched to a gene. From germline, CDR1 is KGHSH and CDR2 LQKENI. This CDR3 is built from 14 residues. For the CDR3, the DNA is TGTGCCAGCTCACCGAGCGGGGGCACCTACGAGCAGTACTTC. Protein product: CASSPSGGTYEQYF. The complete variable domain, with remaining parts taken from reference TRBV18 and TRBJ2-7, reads NAGVMQNPRHLVRRRGQEARLRCSPMKGHSHVYWYRQLPEEGLKFMVYLQKENIIDESGMPKERFSAEFPKEGPSILRIQQVVRGDSAAYFCASSPSGGTYEQYFGPGTRLTVT.

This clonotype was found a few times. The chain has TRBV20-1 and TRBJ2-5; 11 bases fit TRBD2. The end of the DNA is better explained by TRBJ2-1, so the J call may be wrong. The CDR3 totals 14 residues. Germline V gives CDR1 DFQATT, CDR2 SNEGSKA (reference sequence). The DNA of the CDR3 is TGCAGTGCTGAACTAGCGGGAGTAGGAAATGAGCAGTTCTTC. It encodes CSAELAGVGNEQFF.

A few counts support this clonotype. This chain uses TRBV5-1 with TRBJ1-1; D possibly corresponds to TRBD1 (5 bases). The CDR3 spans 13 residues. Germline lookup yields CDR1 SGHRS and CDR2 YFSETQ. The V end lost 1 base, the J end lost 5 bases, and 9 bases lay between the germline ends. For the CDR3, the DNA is TGCGCCAGCAGCTTGCGGGGGGAGACTGAAGCTTTCTTT. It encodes CASSLRGETEAFF.

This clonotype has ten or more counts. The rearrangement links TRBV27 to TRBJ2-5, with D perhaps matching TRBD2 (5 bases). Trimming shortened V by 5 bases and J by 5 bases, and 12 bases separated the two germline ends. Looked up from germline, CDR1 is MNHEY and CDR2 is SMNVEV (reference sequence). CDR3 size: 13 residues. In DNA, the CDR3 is TGTGCCAGCAGTCGGAGGATAGGGGAGACCCAGTACTTC. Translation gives CASSRRIGETQYF.

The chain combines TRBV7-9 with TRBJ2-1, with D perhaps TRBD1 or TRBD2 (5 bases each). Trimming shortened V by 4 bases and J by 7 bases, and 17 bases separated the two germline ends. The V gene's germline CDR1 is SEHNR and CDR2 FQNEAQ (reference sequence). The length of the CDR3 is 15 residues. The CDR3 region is CASSSGQWNGNEQFF. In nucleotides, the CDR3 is TGTGCCAGCAGCTCGGGGCAGTGGAACGGGAATGAGCAGTTCTTC.

The CDR3 DNA sequence: TGTGCCAGCAGCGAGCACAGGGGTAATTCACCCCTCCACTTT. The encoded protein is CASSEHRGNSPLHF. This chain connects TRBV9 to TRBJ1-6, with 7 bases matching TRBD1. Germline V gene lookup returns CDR1 SGDLS and CDR2 YYNGEE. There are 14 residues in the CDR3. V lost 3 bases to trimming and J lost 6 bases; unmatched junction nucleotides: 3.

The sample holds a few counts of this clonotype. The CDR3 DNA sequence: TGTGCCAGCAGACCGGGGAGGGCGGAAATCCAAGAGACCCAGTACTTC. Its protein is CASRPGRAEIQETQYF. The chain recombines TRBV6-1 with TRBJ2-5, with 7 bases that match TRBD2. This CDR3 spans 16 amino acids. V gave up 6 bases and J gave up 1 base; unmatched junction bases: 11. In germline, CDR1 is MNHNS, CDR2 SASEGT.

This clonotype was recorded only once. The CDR3 here is CASSPSLGTDLYTEAFF. The CDR3 bases are TGTGCCAGCAGCCCCTCCCTGGGGACAGACCTTTACACTGAAGCTTTCTTT. The chain links TRBV6-2 or TRBV6-3 to TRBJ1-1; 7 bases match TRBD1. Germline CDR1 is MNHEY and CDR2 is SVGEGT. The length of the CDR3 is 17 residues. With 6 bases clipped from V and 3 bases from J, the junction kept 16 bases outside the gene matches.

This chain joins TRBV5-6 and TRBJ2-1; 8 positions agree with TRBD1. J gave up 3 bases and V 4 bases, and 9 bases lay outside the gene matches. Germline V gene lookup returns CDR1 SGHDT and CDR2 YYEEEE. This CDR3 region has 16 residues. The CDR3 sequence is CASSLETGQVYNEQFF. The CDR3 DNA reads TGTGCCAGCAGCCTCGAGACGGGACAGGTCTACAATGAGCAGTTCTTC.